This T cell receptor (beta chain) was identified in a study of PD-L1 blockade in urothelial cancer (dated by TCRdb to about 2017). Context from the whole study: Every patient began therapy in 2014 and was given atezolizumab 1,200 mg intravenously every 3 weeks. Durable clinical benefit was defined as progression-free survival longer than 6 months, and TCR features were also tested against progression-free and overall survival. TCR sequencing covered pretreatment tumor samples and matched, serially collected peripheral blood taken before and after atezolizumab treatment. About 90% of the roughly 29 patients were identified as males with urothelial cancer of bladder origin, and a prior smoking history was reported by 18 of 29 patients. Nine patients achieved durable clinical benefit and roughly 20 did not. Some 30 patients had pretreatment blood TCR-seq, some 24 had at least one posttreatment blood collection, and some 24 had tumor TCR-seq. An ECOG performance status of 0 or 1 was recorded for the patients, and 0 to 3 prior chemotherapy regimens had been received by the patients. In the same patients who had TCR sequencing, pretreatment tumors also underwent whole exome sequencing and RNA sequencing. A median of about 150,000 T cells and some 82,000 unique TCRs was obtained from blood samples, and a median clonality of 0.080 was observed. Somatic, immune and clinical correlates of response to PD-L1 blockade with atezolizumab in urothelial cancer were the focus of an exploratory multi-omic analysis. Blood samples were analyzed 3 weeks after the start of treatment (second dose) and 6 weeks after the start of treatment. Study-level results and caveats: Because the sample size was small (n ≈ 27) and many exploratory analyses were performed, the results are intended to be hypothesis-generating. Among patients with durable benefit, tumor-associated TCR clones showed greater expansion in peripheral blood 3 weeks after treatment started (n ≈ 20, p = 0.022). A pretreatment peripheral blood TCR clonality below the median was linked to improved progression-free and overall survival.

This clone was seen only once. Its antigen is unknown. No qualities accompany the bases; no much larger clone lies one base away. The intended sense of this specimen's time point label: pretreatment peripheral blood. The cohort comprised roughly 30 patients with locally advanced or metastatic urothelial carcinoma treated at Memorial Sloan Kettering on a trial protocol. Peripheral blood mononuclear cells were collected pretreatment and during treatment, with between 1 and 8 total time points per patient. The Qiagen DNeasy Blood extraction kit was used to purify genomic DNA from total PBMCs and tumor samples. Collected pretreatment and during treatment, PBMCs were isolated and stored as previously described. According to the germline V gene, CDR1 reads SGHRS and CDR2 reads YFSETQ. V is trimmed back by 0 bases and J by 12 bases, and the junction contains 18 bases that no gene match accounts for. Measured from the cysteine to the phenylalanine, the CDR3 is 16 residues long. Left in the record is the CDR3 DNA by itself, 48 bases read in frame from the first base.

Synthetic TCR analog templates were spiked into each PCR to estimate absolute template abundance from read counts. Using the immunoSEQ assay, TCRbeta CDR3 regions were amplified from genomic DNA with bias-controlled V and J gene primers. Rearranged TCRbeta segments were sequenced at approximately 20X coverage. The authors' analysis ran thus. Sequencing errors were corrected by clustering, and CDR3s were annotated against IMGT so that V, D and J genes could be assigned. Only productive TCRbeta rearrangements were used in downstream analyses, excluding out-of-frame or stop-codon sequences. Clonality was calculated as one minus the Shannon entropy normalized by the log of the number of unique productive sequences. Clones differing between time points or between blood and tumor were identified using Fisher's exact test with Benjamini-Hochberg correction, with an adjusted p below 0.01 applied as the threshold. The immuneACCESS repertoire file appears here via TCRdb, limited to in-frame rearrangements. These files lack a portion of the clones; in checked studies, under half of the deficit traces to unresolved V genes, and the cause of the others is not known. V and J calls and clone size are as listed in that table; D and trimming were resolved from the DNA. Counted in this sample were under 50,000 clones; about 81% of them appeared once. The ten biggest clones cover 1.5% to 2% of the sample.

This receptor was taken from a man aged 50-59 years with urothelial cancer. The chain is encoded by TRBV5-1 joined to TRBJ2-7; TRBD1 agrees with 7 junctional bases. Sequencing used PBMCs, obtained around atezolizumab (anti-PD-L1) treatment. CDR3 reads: CASSLGPGQETSIWYF. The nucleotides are TGCGCCAGCAGCTTGGGGCCAGGACAGGAGACCTCGATTTGGTACTTC.